The sample holds a few counts of the clone carrying this T cell receptor beta chain. The antigen is unknown. cDNA synthesis used the whole RNA isolate, giving expressed TCRB sequences. TCRdb's copy holds only in-frame clones and misses some; the assay was immunoSEQ multiplex PCR. The table has about 360,000 clones, roughly 12% seen once. This sample was included in a study of beta chain features in type 1 diabetes. Findings and caveats of the study: More deletions and fewer insertions at VDJ junctions were seen in type 1 diabetes patients. All four CD4+ subsets from Type 1 diabetes patients carried moderately but significantly shorter TCRB CDR3s.

Per the germline V gene, CDR1 is SGHTA and CDR2 is FQGNSA. The CDR3 runs to 12 residues. Trimming took 0 bases from V and 10 from J, leaving 6 bases between them. V is TRBV7-2 and J is TRBJ1-4; no firm D call. The sequence came from a woman in her late teens or twenties with type 1 diabetes. The sequencing input was naive CD4+ T cells from blood. The CDR3 bases are TGTGCCAGCAGCTTAGCGGTCGGAAAACTGTTTTTT. Protein sequence: CASSLAVGKLFF.